This TCR beta chain was recovered during a study of control samples from healthy donors and cancer patients. Profiled with immunoSEQ multiplex PCR; TCRdb holds only in-frame clones, not every one. The sample data list roughly 200,000 clones. This CDR3 spans 15 amino acids. V was shortened by 0 bases and J by 10 bases, with 14 bases between the two germline ends. Germline V lookup: CDR1 SGHRS, CDR2 YFSETQ. Specimen: blood. This clonotype was obtained from a woman in her twenties or thirties in good health. The chain is built from TRBV5-1 and TRBJ1-6; D gene uncertain. The CDR3 reads CASSLVPGGGSPLHF. CDR3 bases: TGCGCCAGCAGCTTGGTTCCGGGAGGTGGGTCACCCCTCCACTTT.